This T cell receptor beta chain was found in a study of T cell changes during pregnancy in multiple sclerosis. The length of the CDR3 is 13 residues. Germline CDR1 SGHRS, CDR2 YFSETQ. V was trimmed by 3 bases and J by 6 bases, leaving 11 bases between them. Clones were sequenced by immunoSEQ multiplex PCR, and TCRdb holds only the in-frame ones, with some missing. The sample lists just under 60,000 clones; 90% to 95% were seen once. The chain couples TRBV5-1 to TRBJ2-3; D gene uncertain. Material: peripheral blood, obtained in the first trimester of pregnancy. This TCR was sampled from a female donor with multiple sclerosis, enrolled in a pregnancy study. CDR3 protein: CASSSIVSDTQYF. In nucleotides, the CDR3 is TGCGCCAGCAGCTCGATAGTATCCGATACGCAGTATTTT.